This entry describes one T cell receptor beta chain. Original methodology: Nucleated cell number was recorded as an estimate derived from reference gene primer amplification. Profiling relied on immunoSEQ multiplex PCR, and the TCRdb table lists in-frame clones only, not all of them. V, J and clone size reflect that table, while D and trimming were determined from the DNA. The sample has fewer than 150,000 clones; around 87% are singletons. The data were obtained in a study of blood T cell repertoires in COVID-19. CDR3 length: 14 residues. Per the germline V gene, CDR1 is SGHTA and CDR2 is FQGNSA. After removal of 7 bases from V and 4 bases from J, the junction contained 9 bases not matched to a gene.

The sequenced sample consisted of peripheral blood. The V gene is TRBV7-2, the J gene TRBJ2-5, with 7 nucleotides matching TRBD1. The receptor's source is a woman in her 40s with acute or convalescent COVID-19. The CDR3 spells CASTRDSLRETQYF. In DNA, the CDR3 is TGTGCCAGCACCAGGGACAGCCTCCGAGAGACCCAGTACTTC. Drawing the rest from reference TRBV7-2 and TRBJ2-5, the complete variable domain is GAGVSQSPSNKVTEKGKDVELRCDPISGHTALYWYRQSLGQGLEFLIYFQGNSAPDKSGLPSDRFSAERTGGSVSTLTIQRTQQEDSAVYLCASTRDSLRETQYFGPGTRLLVL.